This TCR beta chain is drawn from a study of beta chain features in type 1 diabetes. Study-wide results and limits: Shorter TCRB CDR3s, moderately but significantly so, marked every one of the four CD4+ subsets in Type 1 diabetes patients.

The germline CDR1 and CDR2 sequences are MDHEN and SYDVKM. The CDR3 totals 16 residues. The V and J ends lost 6 bases and 7 bases respectively, with 23 bases between them. What was sequenced were expressed TCRB transcripts, since all of the isolated RNA had been reverse transcribed. TCRdb's table, derived via immunoSEQ multiplex PCR, lists solely in-frame clones and lacks some. The top ten clones hold approximately 0.042% of a sample with about 660,000 clones, around an eighth of them seen once. A CD45RO/CCR7/CD25/CD127/CD95/CD27 panel sorted naive, central memory, regulatory and stem cell-like memory CD4+ cells. A word on this clone: Its antigen is not known.

Sequenced material: naive CD4+ T cells from blood. This TCR came from a man aged 18 to 30 with type 1 diabetes. This chain uses TRBV28 with TRBJ2-3; the D gene could be TRBD1 or TRBD2 (5 bases each). The CDR3 protein is CASSPGAANSVYTQYF. CDR3 in DNA: TGTGCCAGCAGCCCCGGGGCAGCTAACTCTGTGTATACGCAGTATTTT.